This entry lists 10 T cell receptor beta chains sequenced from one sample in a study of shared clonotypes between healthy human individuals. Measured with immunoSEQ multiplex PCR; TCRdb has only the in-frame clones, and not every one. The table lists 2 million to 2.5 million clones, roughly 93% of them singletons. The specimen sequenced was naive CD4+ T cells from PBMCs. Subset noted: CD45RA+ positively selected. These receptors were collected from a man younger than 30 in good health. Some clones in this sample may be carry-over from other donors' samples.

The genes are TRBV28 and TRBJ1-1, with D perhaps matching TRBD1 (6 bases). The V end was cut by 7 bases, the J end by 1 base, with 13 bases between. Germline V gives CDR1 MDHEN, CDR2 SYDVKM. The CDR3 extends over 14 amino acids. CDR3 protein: CASIHPTGNTEAFF. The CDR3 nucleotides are TGTGCCAGCATACACCCGACAGGGAACACTGAAGCTTTCTTT.

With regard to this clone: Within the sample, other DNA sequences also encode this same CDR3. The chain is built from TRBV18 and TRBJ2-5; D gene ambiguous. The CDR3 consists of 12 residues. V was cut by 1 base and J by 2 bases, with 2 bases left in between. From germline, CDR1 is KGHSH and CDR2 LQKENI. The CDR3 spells CASSPQQETQYF. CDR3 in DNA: TGTGCCAGCTCACCACAACAAGAGACCCAGTACTTC. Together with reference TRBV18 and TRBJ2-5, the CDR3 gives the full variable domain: NAGVMQNPRHLVRRRGQEARLRCSPMKGHSHVYWYRQLPEEGLKFMVYLQKENIIDESGMPKERFSAEFPKEGPSILRIQQVVRGDSAAYFCASSPQQETQYFGPGTRLLVL.

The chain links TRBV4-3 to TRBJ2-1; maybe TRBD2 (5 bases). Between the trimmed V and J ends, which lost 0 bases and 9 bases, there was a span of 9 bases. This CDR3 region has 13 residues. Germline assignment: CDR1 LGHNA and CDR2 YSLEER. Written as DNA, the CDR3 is TGCGCCAGCAGCCAAGATAGCGTTACTGAGCAGTTCTTC. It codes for CASSQDSVTEQFF.

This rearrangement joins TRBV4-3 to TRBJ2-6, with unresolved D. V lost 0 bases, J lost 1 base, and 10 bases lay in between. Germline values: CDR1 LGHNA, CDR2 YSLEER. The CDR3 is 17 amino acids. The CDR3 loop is CASSQDGPSSGANVLTF. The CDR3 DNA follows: TGCGCCAGCAGCCAAGATGGACCGTCATCTGGGGCCAACGTCCTGACTTTC.

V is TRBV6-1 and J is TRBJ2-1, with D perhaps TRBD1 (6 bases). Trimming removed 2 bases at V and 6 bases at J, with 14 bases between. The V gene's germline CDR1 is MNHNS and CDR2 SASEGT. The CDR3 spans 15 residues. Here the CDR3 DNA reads TGTGCCAGCAGTGAAAACCCGACAGGCCGCAATGAGCAGTTCTTC. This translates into CASSENPTGRNEQFF.

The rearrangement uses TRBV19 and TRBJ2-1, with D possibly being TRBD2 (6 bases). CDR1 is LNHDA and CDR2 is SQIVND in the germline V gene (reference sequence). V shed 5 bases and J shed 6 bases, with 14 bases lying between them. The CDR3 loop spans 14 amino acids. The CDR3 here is CASSGREYVNEQFF. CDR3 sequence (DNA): TGTGCCAGTAGTGGACGGGAGTATGTCAATGAGCAGTTCTTC.

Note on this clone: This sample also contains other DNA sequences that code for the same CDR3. The CDR3 DNA reads as TGTGCCAGCAGCCCTGACAGGAACTATGGCTACACCTTC. Its protein product is CASSPDRNYGYTF. The genes are TRBV2 and TRBJ1-2, with D perhaps TRBD1 (6 bases). Trimming shortened V by 6 bases and J by 2 bases, and 10 bases separated the two germline ends. This CDR3 has 13 amino acids. CDR1 is SNHLY, CDR2 FYNNEI, per germline.

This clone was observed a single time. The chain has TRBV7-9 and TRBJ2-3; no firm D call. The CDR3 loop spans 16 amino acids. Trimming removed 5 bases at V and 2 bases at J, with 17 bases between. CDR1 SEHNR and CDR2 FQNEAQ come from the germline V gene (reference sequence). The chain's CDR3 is CASSPRAYVPTDTQYF. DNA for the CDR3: TGTGCCAGCAGCCCCCGGGCGTACGTTCCCACAGATACGCAGTATTTT.

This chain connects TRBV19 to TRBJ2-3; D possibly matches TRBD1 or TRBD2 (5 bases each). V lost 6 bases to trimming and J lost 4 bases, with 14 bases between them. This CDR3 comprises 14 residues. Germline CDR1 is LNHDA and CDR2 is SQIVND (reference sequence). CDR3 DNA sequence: TGTGCCAGTAGGTCAGGGAGCTACCCAGATACGCAGTATTTT. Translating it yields CASRSGSYPDTQYF.

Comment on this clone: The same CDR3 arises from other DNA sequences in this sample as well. The CDR3 loop is CAISESLAGDNEQFF. Here the CDR3 DNA reads TGTGCCATCAGTGAGTCTTTAGCGGGAGACAATGAGCAGTTCTTC. V gene TRBV10-3 combines with J gene TRBJ2-1, with 9 bases identical to TRBD2. Germline lookup yields CDR1 ENHRY and CDR2 SYGVKD. Trimming took 0 bases from V and 5 from J; bases not matched to a gene: 2. CDR3 length equals 15 residues.